These 15 T cell receptor beta chains came from one sample sequenced in a study of T cell responses to AZD1222 COVID-19 vaccine. TCRdb keeps only in-frame clones here, not all; method: immunoSEQ multiplex PCR. The sample has 95,000 to 150,000 clones, 86% seen once. The sample in question was peripheral blood, obtained on day 0 of AZD1222 vaccination. The receptors were gathered from an adult in good health.

The chain has TRBV28 and TRBJ1-5, with D possibly TRBD1 on 5 matching bases. The V end lost 3 bases, the J end lost 6 bases, and 12 bases lay between the germline ends. The germline V gene encodes CDR1 MDHEN and CDR2 SYDVKM. This CDR3 has 14 residues. The CDR3 spells CASSFGGTTQPQHF. CDR3 bases: TGTGCCAGCAGTTTCGGGGGGACTACTCAGCCCCAGCATTTT.

V gene TRBV4-1 combines with J gene TRBJ2-3, with 12 bases fitting TRBD2. The CDR3 has 17 residues. CDR1 is MGHRA and CDR2 is YSYEKL in the germline V gene. Unmatched junction bases numbered 8, after V lost 1 base and J lost 6 bases. The CDR3 region is CASSQASLAGGFDTQYF. CDR3 coding DNA: TGCGCCAGCAGCCAAGCCTCACTAGCGGGGGGTTTCGATACGCAGTATTTT.

The J gene is TRBJ1-2, the V gene TRBV7-2, with 12 bases that match TRBD1. CDR1 SGHTA and CDR2 FQGNSA come from the germline V gene. The CDR3 consists of 17 residues. V was pared by 5 bases and J by 7 bases, with 14 bases of the junction left unmatched. CDR3 DNA sequence: TGTGCCAGCAGCCGTATTCGCGGGGGACAGGGGGCTTCTGGCTACACCTTC. Translating it yields CASSRIRGGQGASGYTF.

The chain uses TRBV6-1 and TRBJ2-1; 7 nucleotides line up with TRBD1. The CDR3 is 16 amino acids. Germline loops: CDR1 MNHNS, CDR2 SASEGT. After removal of 4 bases from V and 7 bases from J, the junction contained 13 bases not matched to a gene. The CDR3, as DNA: TGTGCCAGCAGTGCCTCAGGGGGATTTTCGCTAAATGAGCAGTTCTTC. It encodes CASSASGGFSLNEQFF.

The V gene is TRBV15, the J gene TRBJ2-7, with TRBD2 identical over 8 bases. Per the germline V gene, CDR1 is LNHNV and CDR2 is YYDKDF (reference sequence). This CDR3 comprises 15 residues. Losses at the gene ends were 1 base for V and 2 bases for J; bases not matched to a gene: 4. CDR3 region: CATSRAGGFPYEQYF. Here the CDR3 DNA reads TGTGCCACCAGCAGAGCGGGGGGGTTTCCCTACGAGCAGTACTTC.

In this sample, this clone turned up once. The V gene is TRBV29-1, the J gene TRBJ1-2; D possibly corresponds to TRBD1 (5 bases). Germline CDR1 reads SQVTM; CDR2 reads ANQGSEA. The ends were cut back, 3 bases at V and 7 bases at J, with 9 bases in the middle. There are 11 residues in the CDR3. The CDR3: CSVDSGGGYTF. The CDR3 bases are TGCAGCGTTGATTCGGGGGGTGGCTACACCTTC.

J is TRBJ2-1 and V is TRBV4-1, with 10 nucleotides matching TRBD2. V trimming: 7 bases; J trimming: 2 bases; junction bases outside the gene matches: 8. The CDR3 runs 16 residues. CDR1 and CDR2 from the germline V gene are MGHRA and YSYEKL. The CDR3 DNA reads TGCGCCAGCACCTCCCTAGCGGGGGATCCCTACAATGAGCAGTTCTTC. Amino acid sequence: CASTSLAGDPYNEQFF.

The V gene is TRBV19, the J gene TRBJ1-2; 8 bases fit TRBD1. CDR3 length: 13 residues. CDR1 LNHDA and CDR2 SQIVND come from the germline V gene (reference sequence). With 2 bases clipped from V and 7 bases from J, the junction kept 3 bases outside the gene matches. CDR3 in amino acids: CASSIQGAAGYTF. The CDR3 DNA sequence: TGTGCCAGTAGTATACAGGGGGCGGCTGGCTACACCTTC.

The rearrangement uses TRBV7-9 and TRBJ1-1; no definite D call. The CDR3 runs to 13 residues. CDR1 is SEHNR, CDR2 FQNEAQ, per germline (reference sequence). Trimming removed 4 bases from V and 4 bases from J, with 10 bases in between. CDR3 sequence reads: CASSSQRGTEAFF. CDR3 nucleotides: TGTGCCAGCAGCTCGCAACGGGGCACTGAAGCTTTCTTT.

J is TRBJ1-1 and V is TRBV5-1; D is uncertain. The CDR3 loop spans 13 amino acids. The V gene's germline CDR1 is SGHRS and CDR2 YFSETQ. Trimming took off 4 bases at V and 4 bases at J, with 11 bases between the two ends. As DNA, the CDR3 is TGCGCCAGCAGCCCGACGGTTGCCACTGAAGCTTTCTTT. Translated: CASSPTVATEAFF.

V gene TRBV3-1 (or the pseudogene TRBV3-2) combines with J gene TRBJ1-1; D gene unclear. Trimming cost V 1 base and J 4 bases, with 16 bases left between them. The CDR3 sequence is 16 residues long. Germline CDR1 LGHDT, CDR2 YNNKEL (reference sequence). As DNA, the CDR3 is TGTGCCAGCAGCCAAGCCTTGGGAGTTGGTGGCACTGAAGCTTTCTTT. As protein: CASSQALGVGGTEAFF.

V gene TRBV6-2 or TRBV6-3 combines with J gene TRBJ2-7, with a possible D match to TRBD1 (6 bases). Germline loops: CDR1 MNHEY, CDR2 SVGEGT. The CDR3 runs 14 residues. Trimming stripped 2 bases from V and 5 bases from J, with 13 bases between. The CDR3 protein is CASSYGQGSNEQYF. The CDR3 DNA follows: TGTGCCAGCAGTTACGGGCAGGGGTCCAACGAGCAGTACTTC.

As regards this clone: This CDR3 is missing its conserved last phenylalanine or tryptophan, likely due to a read error. The DNA is omitted, as the CDR3 cannot be located on it reliably, and the CDR3 follows TCRdb's listing. Here the CDR3 reads CASSLTARL. The chain links TRBV5-8 to TRBJ1-1. The CDR3 extends over 9 residues, inclusive of both ends. Germline V lookup: CDR1 SGHTS, CDR2 YDEGEE.

The V and J genes are TRBV6-2 or TRBV6-3 and TRBJ2-7; perhaps D is TRBD1 or TRBD2 (5 bases each). Germline V gives CDR1 MNHEY, CDR2 SVGEGT. V was shortened by 5 bases and J by 2 bases, with 10 bases between the two germline ends. This CDR3 contains 13 residues. The CDR3 nucleotides read TGTGCCAGCAGTAACCGGGACCCCTACGAGCAGTACTTC. Translation gives CASSNRDPYEQYF.

The chain employs TRBV4-2 and TRBJ2-2; 8 nucleotides line up with TRBD2. Looked up from germline, CDR1 is LGHNA and CDR2 is YNFKEQ. Losses at the gene ends were 0 bases for V and 0 bases for J; bases not matched to a gene: 12. This CDR3 contains 20 residues. CDR3 in amino acids: CASSQDLSGMRDPNTGELFF. DNA of the CDR3: TGTGCCAGCAGCCAAGATCTTAGCGGGATGAGGGACCCGAACACCGGGGAGCTGTTTTTT.